The next 16 T cell receptor beta chains were all read from a single sample in a study of T cells in Graves' hyperthyroidism and ophthalmopathy. RNA transcripts were the template for amplifying TCR beta CDR3 regions. Carried out on the TCR CDR3, a first-round RT-PCR used the HTBI primer set. TCRdb recomputed calls from the multiplex PCR reads with MiXCR, one row per CDR3 protein. The table includes fewer than 350,000 distinct CDR3 sequences, less than 20% detected once. Source material: blood. The origin of the receptors is a middle-aged man with Graves' ophthalmopathy.

The chain links TRBV7-3 to TRBJ2-2; no clear D. Per germline, CDR1 SGHTA and CDR2 FQGTGA. The CDR3 extends over 14 amino acids. V was clipped by 6 bases and J by 0 bases, with 8 bases between them. The CDR3, as DNA: TGTGCCAGCAGGACGGCCGCGAACACCGGGGAGCTGTTTTTT. Amino acid sequence: CASRTAANTGELFF.

J is TRBJ1-4 and V is TRBV11-2, with a possible D match to TRBD1 (6 bases). This CDR3 comprises 15 residues. V lost 6 bases and J lost 0, with 11 bases in between. Germline lookup yields CDR1 SGHAT and CDR2 FQNNGV. In DNA, the CDR3 is TGTGCCAGCAGTCGCGACAGGACAACTAATGAAAAACTGTTTTTT. Protein: CASSRDRTTNEKLFF.

The chain links TRBV7-9 to TRBJ2-6; D is unclear. V gave up 1 base and J gave up 0 bases, with 13 bases separating them. Germline CDR1 SEHNR, CDR2 FQNEAQ (reference sequence). CDR3 size: 18 residues. The DNA for the CDR3 is TGTGCCAGCAGCTTAGAGGGTGGCTTCGGCTCTGGGGCCAACGTCCTGACTTTC. This sequence encodes CASSLEGGFGSGANVLTF.

The sample holds a few counts of this clonotype. This chain uses TRBV5-4 with TRBJ2-2, with 8 positions matching TRBD2. The CDR3 has 14 residues. With V trimmed by 6 bases and J by 5 bases, 6 bases remained unmatched. From germline, CDR1 is SGHNT and CDR2 YYREEE (reference sequence). CDR3: CASIPAGETGELFF. The CDR3 DNA follows: TGTGCCAGCATCCCAGCGGGAGAAACCGGGGAGCTGTTTTTT.

This clonotype has ten or more counts. The chain has TRBV3-1 and TRBJ2-7, with a weak D call TRBD2 (5 bases). Trimming took 0 bases from V and 3 from J, leaving 12 bases between them. The CDR3 has 15 amino acids. From germline, CDR1 is LGHDT and CDR2 YNNKEL (reference sequence). This CDR3 reads CASSQEDAGSYEQYF. The CDR3 nucleotides are TGTGCCAGCAGCCAAGAGGACGCGGGTAGCTACGAGCAGTACTTC.

In its sample, this clonotype was seen a few times. The chain joins TRBV6-2 or TRBV6-3 to TRBJ2-3; no firm D call. The CDR3 is 10 residues long. The ends were cut back, 4 bases at V and 7 bases at J, with 3 bases in the middle. CDR1 is MNHEY, CDR2 SVGEGT, per germline. The CDR3: CASSLNTQYF. The DNA for the CDR3 is TGTGCCAGCAGTTTAAATACGCAGTATTTT.

The rearrangement joins TRBV6-9 to TRBJ2-2; 8 nucleotides line up with TRBD2. There are 16 residues in the CDR3. CDR1 MNHGY and CDR2 SVAAGI come from the germline V gene. The V gene end was trimmed by 3 bases and the J gene end by 6 bases; junction bases not matched to a gene: 9. The CDR3 here is CASSYFGTRVSGELFF. CDR3 nucleotide sequence: TGTGCCAGCAGTTACTTTGGGACTAGGGTCTCCGGGGAGCTGTTTTTT.

V gene TRBV28 combines with J gene TRBJ2-2; tentatively, D is TRBD1 (6 bases). The V and J ends lost 9 bases and 5 bases respectively, with 19 bases between them. Germline V gene lookup returns CDR1 MDHEN and CDR2 SYDVKM. The CDR3 loop spans 15 amino acids. CDR3 bases: TGTGCCAGTTTAAGGGGGACATTGGGTACCGGGGAGCTGTTTTTT. Translated, it gives CASLRGTLGTGELFF. The variable domain in full, completed from reference TRBV28 and TRBJ2-2, reads DVKVTQSSRYLVKRTGEKVFLECVQDMDHENMFWYRQDPGLGLRLIYFSYDVKMKEKGDIPEGYSVSREKKERFSLILESASTNQTSMYLCASLRGTLGTGELFFGEGSRLTVL.

This clonotype has a single count. The chain couples TRBV19 to TRBJ2-3; 7 bases agree with TRBD1. V shed 6 bases and J 1 base; nucleotides not matched to a gene: 7. This CDR3 comprises 15 residues. Germline V gene sequence: CDR1 LNHDA, CDR2 SQIVND (reference sequence). The CDR3 coding sequence is TGTGCCAGTAGAGGGGGACAGTGGCGCACAGATACGCAGTATTTT. Protein product: CASRGGQWRTDTQYF.

The gene calls are TRBV6-1 and TRBJ1-2, with 7 bases matching TRBD1. The J segment lost 6 bases and the V segment lost 6 bases, leaving 4 bases of the junction unmatched. Germline V gives CDR1 MNHNS, CDR2 SASEGT. The CDR3 has 12 residues. The DNA for the CDR3 is TGTGCCAGCAGGACCACAGGGGATGGCTACACCTTC. Protein: CASRTTGDGYTF.

This clonotype was recorded at least ten times. The chain links TRBV6-1 to TRBJ1-5; D gene unclear. V was trimmed by 0 bases and J by 4 bases, leaving 7 bases between them. Germline loops: CDR1 MNHNS, CDR2 SASEGT. The CDR3 covers 14 residues. CDR3 coding DNA: TGTGCCAGCAGTGAAGCGATCGGAAATCAGCCCCAGCATTTT. It translates to CASSEAIGNQPQHF.

The CDR3 sequence: CATSTTREGGEQFF. The CDR3 bases are TGTGCCACCAGTACTACTAGGGAGGGTGGTGAGCAGTTCTTC. The chain is built from TRBV24-1 and TRBJ2-1; 7 bases map to TRBD2. Germline loops: CDR1 KGHDR, CDR2 SFDVKD. V lost 6 bases to trimming and J lost 9 bases; unmatched junction nucleotides: 10. This CDR3 is 14 amino acids long.

The sample holds many counts of this clonotype. The chain employs TRBV2 and TRBJ2-1, with D possibly matching TRBD1 (6 bases). The germline gives CDR1 SNHLY, CDR2 FYNNEI. This CDR3 is 13 amino acids long. Trimming cost V 3 bases and J 6 bases, with 9 bases left between them. CDR3 in DNA: TGTGCCAGCAGTGATCTAGGGGGCAATGAGCAGTTCTTC. Translated: CASSDLGGNEQFF.

This clonotype has more than one count but fewer than ten. The rearrangement uses TRBV5-1 and TRBJ2-7; 14 nucleotides match TRBD2. Per the germline V gene, CDR1 is SGHRS and CDR2 is YFSETQ. With V trimmed by 4 bases and J by 6 bases, 12 bases remained unmatched. The CDR3 runs to 17 residues. CDR3 sequence: CASSGTETSGRAAEQYF. As DNA, the CDR3 is TGCGCCAGCAGCGGCACCGAGACTAGCGGGAGGGCTGCCGAGCAGTACTTC.

Ten or more counts support this clonotype. This CDR3 is CASSQTRDRGNTEAFF. The CDR3 nucleotides read TGTGCCAGCAGCCAGACCCGGGACAGGGGGAACACTGAAGCTTTCTTT. V gene TRBV4-2 combines with J gene TRBJ1-1; 10 bases are shared with TRBD1. This CDR3 region has 16 residues. The germline V gene encodes CDR1 LGHNA and CDR2 YNFKEQ. The V segment lost 3 bases and the J segment 1 base; nucleotides outside the gene matches: 5.

This clonotype was recorded at least ten times. This rearrangement joins TRBV28 to TRBJ2-7; no clear D. The CDR3 has 14 residues. CDR1 is MDHEN and CDR2 is SYDVKM in the germline V gene. Trimming pared 6 bases from V and 3 bases from J, leaving 15 bases between. The CDR3: CASRPGRPLYEQYF. DNA of the CDR3: TGTGCCAGCAGACCCGGCCGGCCTCTCTACGAGCAGTACTTC.